This passage covers 27 T cell receptor beta chains from one sample sequenced in a study of T cell changes during pregnancy in multiple sclerosis. TCRdb keeps only in-frame clones here, not all; method: immunoSEQ multiplex PCR. The sample lists more than 70,000 clones, approximately 90% occurring once. This specimen was peripheral blood, taken before pregnancy. The receptors shown here come from a female donor with multiple sclerosis, enrolled in a pregnancy study.

The J gene is TRBJ1-4, the V gene TRBV5-1; TRBD1 matches 11 bases. V gave up 0 bases and J gave up 7 bases; unmatched junction bases: 5. Germline lookup yields CDR1 SGHRS and CDR2 YFSETQ. The length of the CDR3 is 16 residues. Written as DNA, the CDR3 is TGCGCCAGCAGCTTGGGGCCGGGACAGGGGGGTGAAAAACTGTTTTTT. This translates into CASSLGPGQGGEKLFF. The full variable domain, with the rest looked up from reference TRBV5-1 and TRBJ1-4, is KAGVTQTPRYLIKTRGQQVTLSCSPISGHRSVSWYQQTPGQGLQFLFEYFSETQRNKGNFPGRFSGRQFSNSRSEMNVSTLELGDSALYLCASSLGPGQGGEKLFFGSGTQLSVL.

The chain has TRBV25-1 and TRBJ1-1; maybe TRBD1 (6 bases). Germline loops: CDR1 MGHDK, CDR2 SYGVNS. Trimming took off 2 bases at V and 5 bases at J, with 9 bases between the two ends. This CDR3 is 13 amino acids long. CDR3 coding DNA: TGTGCCAGCAGTGAAGTACAGGGAACTGAAGCTTTCTTT. Translating it yields CASSEVQGTEAFF.

The V and J genes are TRBV5-1 and TRBJ2-7; 10 bases are shared with TRBD1. The germline V gene has CDR1 SGHRS and CDR2 YFSETQ. V gave up 4 bases and J gave up 2 bases; unmatched junction bases: 12. The length of the CDR3 is 17 residues. For the CDR3, the DNA is TGCGCCAGCAGCCCCGGGACAGGGGATTGGAGGGCCTACGAGCAGTACTTC. It yields the protein CASSPGTGDWRAYEQYF.

This clone has just one count. As DNA, the CDR3 is TGTGCCAGCAGGAGACAACCCAACACTGAAGCTTTCTTT. Translating it yields CASRRQPNTEAFF. The chain recombines TRBV7-3 with TRBJ1-1; the D is unclear. V was trimmed by 6 bases and J by 2 bases, leaving 10 bases between them. In germline, CDR1 is SGHTA, CDR2 FQGTGA. CDR3 length: 13 residues.

J is TRBJ2-3 and V is TRBV7-3; 7 nucleotides agree with TRBD2. The V gene's germline CDR1 is SGHTA and CDR2 FQGTGA. Germline trimming cut 5 bases from V and 5 bases from J; bases unmatched to any gene: 7. The CDR3 spans 14 residues. CDR3 residues: CASSRGLSGDTQYF. In DNA form, the CDR3 reads TGTGCCAGCAGCCGGGGACTAAGCGGAGATACGCAGTATTTT.

The chain links TRBV5-4 to TRBJ1-1; tentatively, D is TRBD1 (5 bases). Germline CDR1 and CDR2: SGHNT and YYREEE (reference sequence). V shed 3 bases and J shed 3 bases, with 15 bases lying between them. The CDR3 is made up of 15 amino acids. The CDR3 DNA reads TGTGCCAGCAGCTCTACAAGGGGTACGTACACTGAAGCTTTCTTT. Its translation is CASSSTRGTYTEAFF.

The rearrangement links TRBV9 to TRBJ1-1; TRBD1 agrees at 9 bases. This CDR3 comprises 18 residues. V lost 0 bases to trimming and J lost 0 bases; unmatched junction nucleotides: 9. Germline CDR1 reads SGDLS; CDR2 reads YYNGEE. CDR3 region: CASSVAGQGHPMNTEAFF. The CDR3 DNA follows: TGTGCCAGCAGCGTAGCCGGACAGGGGCACCCCATGAACACTGAAGCTTTCTTT. The whole variable domain, remainder taken from reference TRBV9 and TRBJ1-1, is DSGVTQTPKHLITATGQRVTLRCSPRSGDLSVYWYQQSLDQGLQFLIQYYNGEERAKGNILERFSAQQFPDLHSELNLSSLELGDSALYFCASSVAGQGHPMNTEAFFGQGTRLTVV.

The chain uses TRBV4-2 and TRBJ2-1; TRBD1 agrees at 11 bases. V gave up 4 bases and J gave up 7 bases; unmatched junction bases: 12. This CDR3 is 17 amino acids long. Germline loops: CDR1 LGHNA, CDR2 YNFKEQ. The CDR3 DNA reads TGTGCCAGCAGCCCCCGGCTAGGGGACAGGGGGTTGAATGAGCAGTTCTTC. Its translation is CASSPRLGDRGLNEQFF.

This chain joins TRBV7-3 and TRBJ2-5; a possible D gene is TRBD1 (8 bases). This CDR3 contains 14 residues. CDR1 is SGHTA, CDR2 FQGTGA, per germline. The V end lost 5 bases, the J end lost 5 bases, and 15 bases lay between the germline ends. The CDR3 here is CASSPGQGGETQYF. CDR3 DNA sequence: TGTGCCAGCAGCCCCGGACAGGGAGGGGAGACCCAGTACTTC. Complete variable domain (other parts from reference TRBV7-3 and TRBJ2-5): GAGVSQTPSNKVTEKGKYVELRCDPISGHTALYWYRQSLGQGPEFLIYFQGTGAADDSGLPNDRFFAVRPEGSVSTLKIQRTERGDSAVYLCASSPGQGGETQYFGPGTRLLVL.

This clone appeared once. This sequence joins TRBV5-1 and TRBJ2-7; 7 bases are a match to TRBD2. The CDR3 runs to 13 residues. Germline trimming cut 2 bases from V and 1 base from J; bases unmatched to any gene: 0. CDR1 is SGHRS and CDR2 is YFSETQ in the germline V gene. The CDR3 reads CASSLAGSYEQYF. CDR3 bases: TGCGCCAGCAGCTTAGCGGGATCCTACGAGCAGTACTTC.

CDR3 region: CASSPLGGSSTDTQYF. Here the CDR3 DNA reads TGTGCCAGCTCACCCTTAGGCGGCAGCAGCACAGATACGCAGTATTTT. The chain has TRBV18 and TRBJ2-3; D remains ambiguous. This CDR3 is 16 amino acids long. V shed 3 bases and J shed 0 bases, with 13 bases lying between them. Germline V CDR1 and CDR2: KGHSH, LQKENI. Based on the CDR3 plus reference TRBV18 and TRBJ2-3, the full variable domain is NAGVMQNPRHLVRRRGQEARLRCSPMKGHSHVYWYRQLPEEGLKFMVYLQKENIIDESGMPKERFSAEFPKEGPSILRIQQVVRGDSAAYFCASSPLGGSSTDTQYFGPGTRLTVL.

J is TRBJ1-1 and V is TRBV29-1; 9 bases agree with TRBD1. The CDR3 runs 14 residues. V was clipped by 6 bases and J by 1 base; unmatched bases: 6. The germline V gene encodes CDR1 SQVTM and CDR2 ANQGSEA. Here the CDR3 DNA reads TGCAGCGTCTCGACAGGGGGATCGAACACTGAAGCTTTCTTT. Translating gives CSVSTGGSNTEAFF.

V usage is TRBV6-1 and J usage is TRBJ1-2, with 9 bases lining up with TRBD1. The CDR3 has 15 amino acids. The V and J ends lost 5 bases and 8 bases, in that order; junction bases with no gene match: 12. The germline gives CDR1 MNHNS, CDR2 SASEGT. This CDR3 reads CASSSWDRVTHGYTF. The CDR3 bases are TGTGCCAGCAGTTCTTGGGACAGGGTTACTCACGGCTACACCTTC.

The chain combines TRBV27 with TRBJ2-2; 11 nucleotides align to TRBD2. From germline, CDR1 is MNHEY and CDR2 SMNVEV (reference sequence). Unmatched junction bases numbered 11, after V lost 7 bases and J lost 7 bases. The CDR3 spans 16 residues. The CDR3 loop is CASTPISGRAGGELFF. Written as DNA, the CDR3 is TGTGCCAGCACCCCCATTAGCGGGAGGGCCGGCGGGGAGCTGTTTTTT.

The V and J genes are TRBV10-3 and TRBJ1-5; a possible D gene is TRBD1 (6 bases). Trimming pared 0 bases from V and 7 bases from J, leaving 13 bases between. Germline V gives CDR1 ENHRY, CDR2 SYGVKD. This CDR3 is built from 15 residues. CDR3 in DNA: TGTGCCATCAGTGAGTCTGGGGGCGTAGGGCAGCCCCAGCATTTT. This gives the protein CAISESGGVGQPQHF.

V is TRBV4-3 and J is TRBJ1-2; 8 bases agree with TRBD1. Trimming removed 4 bases from V and 4 bases from J; junction bases left unmatched: 5. CDR3 size: 14 residues. Germline values: CDR1 LGHNA, CDR2 YSLEER. The CDR3 sequence is CASSRTGQGYGYTF. CDR3 bases: TGCGCCAGCAGCCGCACAGGACAGGGCTATGGCTACACCTTC.

This chain connects TRBV27 to TRBJ1-4, with 7 bases matching TRBD1. CDR3 size: 20 residues. The germline gives CDR1 MNHEY, CDR2 SMNVEV (reference sequence). With V trimmed by 1 base and J by 0 bases, 14 bases remained unmatched. For the CDR3, the DNA is TGTGCCAGCAGTTTATATCCCCCGGGACAGCCACTTGCAACTAATGAAAAACTGTTTTTT. Translation gives CASSLYPPGQPLATNEKLFF.

This chain joins TRBV25-1 and TRBJ2-5; 7 nucleotides line up with TRBD1. Per the germline V gene, CDR1 is MGHDK and CDR2 is SYGVNS. J was trimmed by 4 bases and V by 4 bases; bases with no gene match: 6. This CDR3 comprises 14 residues. The CDR3 protein is CASSVTGWRETQYF. CDR3 nucleotide sequence: TGTGCCAGCAGTGTGACAGGGTGGAGAGAGACCCAGTACTTC.

The V and J genes are TRBV30 and TRBJ2-3; the D is unclear. V was pared by 0 bases and J by 2 bases, with 6 bases between. This CDR3 is built from 13 residues. Germline lookup yields CDR1 GTSNPN and CDR2 SVGIG (reference sequence). The CDR3 coding sequence is TGTGCCTGGAGTGTACTAAACACAGATACGCAGTATTTT. Its translation: CAWSVLNTDTQYF. The variable domain in full, completed from reference TRBV30 and TRBJ2-3, reads SQTIHQWPATLVQPVGSPLSLECTVEGTSNPNLYWYRQAAGRGLQLLFYSVGIGQISSEVPQNLSASRPQDRQFILSSKKLLLSDSGFYLCAWSVLNTDTQYFGPGTRLTVL.

The rearrangement uses TRBV29-1 and TRBJ2-3, with D hard to call. The germline CDR1 and CDR2 sequences are SQVTM and ANQGSEA. The CDR3 length is 11 residues. Trimming pared 8 bases from V and 3 bases from J, leaving 9 bases between. The CDR3 loop is CSHAETDTQYF. CDR3 in DNA: TGCAGCCACGCGGAAACAGATACGCAGTATTTT.

The gene calls are TRBV5-1 and TRBJ2-2, with 9 bases aligning to TRBD1. The CDR3 length is 15 residues. The V segment lost 5 bases and the J segment 6 bases; nucleotides outside the gene matches: 8. Germline V gives CDR1 SGHRS, CDR2 YFSETQ. The CDR3 DNA reads as TGCGCCAGCAGGCCCGGGACAGGGATCCCCGGGGAGCTGTTTTTT. Translation: CASRPGTGIPGELFF.

This chain's CDR3 is CASSGRFTEAFF. In nucleotides, the CDR3 is TGTGCCAGCAGCGGGCGGTTCACTGAAGCTTTCTTT. The chain is built from TRBV9 and TRBJ1-1, with no clear D. The V gene's germline CDR1 is SGDLS and CDR2 YYNGEE. Trimming took off 3 bases at V and 4 bases at J, with 7 bases between the two ends. The CDR3 runs 12 residues.

This clone was found once. The chain is built from TRBV10-3 and TRBJ1-5; tentatively, D is TRBD1 (5 bases). The CDR3 length is 13 residues. CDR1 is ENHRY, CDR2 SYGVKD, per germline. With 10 bases removed from V and 7 bases from J, the gap between germline ends came to 17 bases. The chain's CDR3 is CATQVAGSQPQHF. The CDR3, as DNA: TGTGCCACCCAGGTGGCAGGGTCGCAGCCCCAGCATTTT.

The chain employs TRBV6-1 and TRBJ1-3; TRBD1 is a possible D gene (5 bases). V lost 3 bases and J lost 4, with 7 bases in between. The CDR3 covers 13 residues. CDR1 and CDR2 (germline): MNHNS, SASEGT. CDR3 DNA sequence: TGTGCCAGCAGTGATGGGGCCGGAAACACCATATATTTT. Protein sequence: CASSDGAGNTIYF.

This chain connects TRBV14 to TRBJ2-7; TRBD2 matches at 7 bases. The CDR3 contains 14 residues. Germline assignment: CDR1 SGHDN and CDR2 FVKESK. V was clipped by 0 bases and J by 7 bases; unmatched bases: 6. The CDR3 loop reads CASSQDPTSWEQYF. The DNA of the CDR3 is TGTGCCAGCAGCCAAGATCCGACTAGCTGGGAGCAGTACTTC.

J is TRBJ2-1 and V is TRBV11-3, with 10 bases identical to TRBD1. Trimming at V came to 1 base and at J to 8 bases, leaving 2 bases not matched to a gene. The CDR3 has 14 amino acids. Germline V lookup: CDR1 SGHNT, CDR2 YENEEA. CDR3 loop: CASSLGQGAHEQFF. The CDR3 DNA reads TGTGCCAGCAGCTTAGGACAGGGGGCCCATGAGCAGTTCTTC.

This clone was recorded once. V and J are TRBV6-1 and TRBJ2-7; 7 positions agree with TRBD1. The germline gives CDR1 MNHNS, CDR2 SASEGT. The CDR3 totals 14 residues. The ends lost 5 bases at V and 1 base at J; junction bases unmatched: 5. The CDR3 loop is CASSRTGDSYEQYF. The CDR3 nucleotides read TGTGCCAGCAGTAGAACAGGGGATTCCTACGAGCAGTACTTC.